This TCR beta chain was captured in a study of CD8+ T cells in alopecia areata. Trimming pared 6 bases from V and 5 bases from J, leaving 13 bases between. Germline CDR1 is SNHLY and CDR2 is FYNNEI. The CDR3 contains 13 residues. Cell sorting was applied to PBMCs, and CD4+ and CD8+ T cells were collected. Study observations and caveats: Scalp samples also yield sequences from resident alphabeta T cells of normal skin. More clonal than normal scalp was lesional scalp, particularly alopecia totalis/universalis. Mice showed TCR sharing more clearly than patients did, possibly owing to HLA.

Remarks on this clone: What it binds is not known.

cDNA reverse transcribed from extracted RNA served as the sequencing template. The table came from immunoSEQ multiplex PCR; TCRdb's copy has only in-frame clones and leaves some out. The sample records 90,000 to 150,000 clones, roughly 69% being singletons. The chain couples TRBV2 to TRBJ1-1, with no clear D. The TCR originated in a human donor in good health. The specimen sequenced was CD4+ T cells sorted from blood. CDR3 protein: CASRDTWLTEAFF. CDR3 DNA sequence: TGTGCCAGCAGAGATACATGGTTGACTGAAGCTTTCTTT.